Listed below are T cell receptor beta chains from one sample, sequenced in a study of long-term antiretroviral therapy in people with HIV. The method was immunoSEQ multiplex PCR; TCRdb's version includes in-frame clones alone and lacks a portion of them. Of roughly 29,000 clones listed, 90% to 95% are singletons. Sequencing used unsorted PBMCs, obtained more than 6 years after starting antiretroviral therapy. All receptors derive from a man between 25 and 39 years old with HIV. Both conserved end residues are part of each CDR3. Each record gives: CDR3 length, J gene, D gene, clone size, V gene, CDR3 DNA, CDR3 protein. The D gene is left open where the match is weak. Size tells how often a clone was seen (once, few, many) or the class of an expanded clone, and some rows leave it out.

15,TRBJ1-1,TRBD1,-,TRBV15,TGTGCCACCAGCAGTGCCGGGACAGGGCCCACTGAAGCTTTCTTT,CATSSAGTGPTEAFF
15,TRBJ1-5,-,medium-sized,TRBV28,TGTGCCAGCAGTTTATTAGGGGGTCACAATCAGCCCCAGCATTTT,CASSLLGGHNQPQHF
16,TRBJ2-2,-,once,TRBV6-4,TGTGCCAGCAGTGACTCGAGGACAGAGAACACCGGGGAGCTGTTTTTT,CASSDSRTENTGELFF
12,TRBJ1-2,-,-,TRBV6-5,TGTGCCAGGGCGGCCGATAACTATGGCTACACCTTC,CARAADNYGYTF
16,TRBJ1-1,-,-,TRBV10-3,TGTGCCATCAGTGATCAGGGGCCAAGAGGGAACACTGAAGCTTTCTTT,CAISDQGPRGNTEAFF
12,TRBJ2-1,-,-,TRBV30,TGTGCCTGGAATCGGGCTTTCAATGAGCAGTTCTTC,CAWNRAFNEQFF
13,TRBJ1-4,TRBD1,-,TRBV30,TGTGCCTGGAGCCGGACAGGGCGCGAAAAACTGTTTTTT,CAWSRTGREKLFF
20,TRBJ2-6,-,-,TRBV28,TGTGCCAGCAGTTTTTTCGGCTTGGGGGTTTTCAGCTCTGGGGCCAACGTCCTGACTTTC,CASSFFGLGVFSSGANVLTF
12,TRBJ2-5,-,-,TRBV5-4,TGTGCCAGCAGCATGGTAGAAGAGACCCAGTACTTC,CASSMVEETQYF
15,TRBJ2-3,-,once,TRBV5-1,TGCGCCAGCAGCTTGGGGGATAGCGGAGCAGATACGCAGTATTTT,CASSLGDSGADTQYF
14,TRBJ1-4,-,-,TRBV2,TGTGCCAGCAGTCCCAGGGAAGGAAGTGAAAAACTGTTTTTT,CASSPREGSEKLFF
17,TRBJ2-3,TRBD1,-,TRBV2,TGTGCCAGCAGCAAAAGGGGCAGGGGGCTTAACACAGATACGCAGTATTTT,CASSKRGRGLNTDTQYF
15,TRBJ2-7,-,-,TRBV11-2,TGTGCCAGCCGGAGGGGGGGAAACAGGGGCTACGAGCAGTACTTC,CASRRGGNRGYEQYF
13,TRBJ2-7,-,-,TRBV5-6,TGTGCCAGCAGCTTTACAGGACCCTACGAGCAGTACTTC,CASSFTGPYEQYF
15,TRBJ1-1,-,once,TRBV10-2,TGCGCCAGCAGTGAGCCTACTGGAGGGATCACTGAAGCTTTCTTT,CASSEPTGGITEAFF
13,TRBJ2-7,TRBD2,few,TRBV28,TGTGCCAGCAGTCTAGCGGGAGTCTACGAGCAGTACTTC,CASSLAGVYEQYF
16,TRBJ2-2,-,-,TRBV6-5,TGTGCCAGCAGTTGGGGGGACCGACTCAACACCGGGGAGCTGTTTTTT,CASSWGDRLNTGELFF